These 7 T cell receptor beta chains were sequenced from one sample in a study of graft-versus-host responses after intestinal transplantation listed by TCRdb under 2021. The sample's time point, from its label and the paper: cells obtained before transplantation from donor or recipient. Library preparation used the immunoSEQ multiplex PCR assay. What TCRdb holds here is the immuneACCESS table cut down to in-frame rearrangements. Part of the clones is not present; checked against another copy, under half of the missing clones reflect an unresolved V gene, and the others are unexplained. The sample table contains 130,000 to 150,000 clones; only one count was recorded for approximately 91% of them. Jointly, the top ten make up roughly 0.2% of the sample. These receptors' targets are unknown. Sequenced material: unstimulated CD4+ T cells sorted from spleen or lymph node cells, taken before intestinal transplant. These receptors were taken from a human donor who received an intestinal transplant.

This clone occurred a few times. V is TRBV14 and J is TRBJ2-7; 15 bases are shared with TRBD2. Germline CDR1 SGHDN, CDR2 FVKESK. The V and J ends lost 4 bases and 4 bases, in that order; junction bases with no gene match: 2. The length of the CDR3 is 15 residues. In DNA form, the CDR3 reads TGTGCCAGCAGCCCAGGGACTAGCGGGAGGTACGAGCAGTACTTC. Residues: CASSPGTSGRYEQYF.

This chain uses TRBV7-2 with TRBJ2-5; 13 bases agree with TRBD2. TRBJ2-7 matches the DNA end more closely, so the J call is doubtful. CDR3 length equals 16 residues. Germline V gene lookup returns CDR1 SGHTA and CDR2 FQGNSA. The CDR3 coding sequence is TGTGCCAGCAGCTTAGAAGGGACTAGCGGGATGAACGAGCAGTACTTC. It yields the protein CASSLEGTSGMNEQYF.

CDR3 DNA: TGTGCCAGCTCATCAAAGGAGGGAGTAAACACCATATATTTT. Its protein product is CASSSKEGVNTIYF. The chain is built from TRBV18 and TRBJ1-3, with D unclear. Germline loops: CDR1 KGHSH, CDR2 LQKENI. There are 14 residues in the CDR3. Trimming cost V 5 bases and J 6 bases, with 14 bases left between them.

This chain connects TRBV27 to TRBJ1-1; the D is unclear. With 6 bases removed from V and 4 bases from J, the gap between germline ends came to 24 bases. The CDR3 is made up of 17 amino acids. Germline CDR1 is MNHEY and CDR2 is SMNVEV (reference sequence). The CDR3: CASSFLSSDPRGTEAFF. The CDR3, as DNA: TGTGCCAGCAGCTTTCTTTCGTCAGACCCCCGAGGCACTGAAGCTTTCTTT.

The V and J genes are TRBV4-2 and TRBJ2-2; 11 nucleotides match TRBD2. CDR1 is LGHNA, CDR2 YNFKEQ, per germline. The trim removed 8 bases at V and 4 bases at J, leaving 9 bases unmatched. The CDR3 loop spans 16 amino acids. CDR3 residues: CASGVAGGPGTGELFF. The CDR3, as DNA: TGTGCCAGCGGAGTAGCGGGAGGGCCAGGCACCGGGGAGCTGTTTTTT.

CDR3 region: CASSTVAGGAYNEQFF. Here the CDR3 DNA reads TGTGCCAGTAGTACTGTAGCGGGAGGGGCCTACAATGAGCAGTTCTTC. V and J are TRBV19 and TRBJ2-1, with 11 positions matching TRBD2. The ends lost 4 bases at V and 2 bases at J; junction bases unmatched: 4. The CDR3 runs to 16 residues. Germline CDR1 and CDR2: LNHDA and SQIVND (reference sequence). Complete variable domain (other parts from reference TRBV19 and TRBJ2-1): DGGITQSPKYLFRKEGQNVTLSCEQNLNHDAMYWYRQDPGQGLRLIYYSQIVNDFQKGDIAEGYSVSREKKESFPLTVTSAQKNPTAFYLCASSTVAGGAYNEQFFGPGTRLTVL.

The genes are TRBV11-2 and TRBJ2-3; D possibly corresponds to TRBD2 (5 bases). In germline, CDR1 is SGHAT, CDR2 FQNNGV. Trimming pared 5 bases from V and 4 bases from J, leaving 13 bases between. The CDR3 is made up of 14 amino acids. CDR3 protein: CASSPGLGADTQYF. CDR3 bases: TGTGCCAGCAGCCCGGGCCTGGGAGCAGATACGCAGTATTTT. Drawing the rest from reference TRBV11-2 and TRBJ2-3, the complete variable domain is EAGVAQSPRYKIIEKRQSVAFWCNPISGHATLYWYQQILGQGPKLLIQFQNNGVVDDSQLPKDRFSAERLKGVDSTLKIQPAKLEDSAVYLCASSPGLGADTQYFGPGTRLTVL.